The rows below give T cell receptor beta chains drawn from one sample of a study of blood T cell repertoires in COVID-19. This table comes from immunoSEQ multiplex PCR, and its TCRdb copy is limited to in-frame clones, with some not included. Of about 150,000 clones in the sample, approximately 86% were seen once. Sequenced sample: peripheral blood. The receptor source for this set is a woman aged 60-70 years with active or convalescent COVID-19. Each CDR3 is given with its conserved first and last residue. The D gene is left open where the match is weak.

CDR3 protein: CASSVVGLAGSGGDTQYF; V gene: TRBV9; J gene: TRBJ2-3; D gene: TRBD2
CDR3 protein: CASSQTPTGSGNTIYF; V gene: TRBV4-1; J gene: TRBJ1-3; D gene: TRBD1
CDR3 protein: CASSPVTGTSGRETQYF; V gene: TRBV18; J gene: TRBJ2-5; D gene: TRBD2
CDR3 protein: CASSIQQGITGELFF; V gene: TRBV19; J gene: TRBJ2-2; D gene: TRBD1
CDR3 protein: CASSPRAGPDTEAFF; V gene: TRBV18; J gene: TRBJ1-1; D gene: NA
CDR3 protein: CASSFRDSNTGELFF; V gene: TRBV7-2; J gene: TRBJ2-2; D gene: NA
CDR3 protein: CASENLDSCYEQYF; V gene: TRBV19; J gene: TRBJ2-7; D gene: NA
CDR3 protein: CASSFSGGGTGELFF; V gene: TRBV11-2; J gene: TRBJ2-2; D gene: TRBD2
CDR3 protein: CASGTGTVNPNTEAFF; V gene: TRBV12-5; J gene: TRBJ1-1; D gene: TRBD1
CDR3 protein: CAWRETRLVEQFF; V gene: TRBV30; J gene: TRBJ2-1; D gene: NA
CDR3 protein: CASSPSGGAWANVLTF; V gene: TRBV11-2; J gene: TRBJ2-6; D gene: NA
CDR3 protein: CASSLDPSGGASEQYF; V gene: TRBV5-1; J gene: TRBJ2-7; D gene: TRBD2
CDR3 protein: CSVEDDRGRYGYTF; V gene: TRBV29-1; J gene: TRBJ1-2; D gene: TRBD1
CDR3 protein: CASRAGTSNTGELFF; V gene: TRBV9; J gene: TRBJ2-2; D gene: NA
CDR3 protein: CAISEDLAGVTDTQYF; V gene: TRBV10-3; J gene: TRBJ2-3; D gene: TRBD2